This is a list of T cell receptor beta chains from one sample in a study of T cells after yellow fever vaccination. TCRdb passed the 5' RACE reads through MiXCR, listing each CDR3 protein once. The data contain 550,000 or so distinct CDR3 sequences, about a fifth of them singletons. Specimen: PBMCs, collected 15 days after the yellow fever booster vaccination. The receptor source for this set is a man aged 25-40 years who received the YFV17D yellow fever vaccine. Each CDR3 is given with its conserved first and last residue. The D gene is left open where the match is weak. The size entry is marked missing in some rows and otherwise reads once, few, many or a size class.

D	V	J	size	CDR3	DNA
-	TRBV29-1	TRBJ2-3	-	CSVEQDITDTQYF	TGCAGCGTTGAACAGGACATCACAGATACGCAGTATTTT
-	TRBV12-3/TRBV12-4	TRBJ1-2	few	CASSPGVYGYTF	TGTGCCAGCAGCCCAGGGGTCTATGGCTACACCTTC
-	TRBV11-2	TRBJ2-3	few	CASRIRLEIGTPKYSTDTQYF	TGTGCCAGCAGAATCAGGCTCGAGATCGGGACTCCCAAGTATAGCACAGATACGCAGTATTTT
TRBD1	TRBV6-1	TRBJ2-7	-	CASRLPGQRQYEQYF	TGTGCCAGCAGGCTCCCGGGACAGAGGCAATACGAGCAGTACTTC
-	TRBV12-3/TRBV12-4	TRBJ2-2	-	CASSLFVNGELFF	TGTGCCAGCAGTTTGTTTGTAAACGGGGAGCTGTTTTTT
-	TRBV20-1	TRBJ2-7	-	CSAPDRSYEQYF	TGCAGTGCCCCAGACCGCTCCTACGAGCAGTACTTC
-	TRBV12-3/TRBV12-4	TRBJ2-3	few	CASTPVGRTDTQYF	TGTGCCAGCACTCCAGTGGGACGGACAGATACGCAGTATTTT
TRBD1	TRBV12-3/TRBV12-4	TRBJ2-1	-	CASSQGAGEQFF	TGTGCCAGCAGTCAGGGGGCTGGTGAGCAGTTCTTC
-	TRBV5-1	TRBJ2-1	-	CASSTTVGYNEQFF	TGCGCCAGCAGCACGACGGTGGGCTACAATGAGCAGTTCTTC
TRBD2	TRBV7-2	TRBJ2-5	-	CASSRVGTSGNQETQYF	TGTGCCAGCAGCCGCGTTGGGACTAGCGGAAACCAAGAGACCCAGTACTTC
-	TRBV5-5	TRBJ2-1	-	CASSLAPGAGSDEQFF	TGTGCCAGCAGCTTGGCCCCTGGGGCGGGATCCGATGAGCAGTTCTTC
TRBD1	TRBV5-1	TRBJ2-5	-	CASTATGEETQYF	TGCGCCAGCACCGCGACAGGGGAAGAGACCCAGTACTTC
-	TRBV7-2	TRBJ1-1	-	CASSRTSMNTEAFF	TGTGCCAGCAGCCGGACGAGCATGAACACTGAAGCTTTCTTT
-	TRBV28	TRBJ1-2	-	CASSLGGGRLFGYTF	TGTGCCAGCAGTTTGGGTGGGGGGCGCTTATTTGGCTACACCTTC
-	TRBV20-1	TRBJ2-3	-	CSATRADTQYF	TGCAGTGCTACTAGGGCAGATACGCAGTATTTT
-	TRBV5-1	TRBJ2-2	-	CASSNRPPSNLDTGELFF	TGCGCCAGCAGCAATCGGCCGCCTTCGAACCTAGACACCGGGGAGCTGTTTTTT
-	TRBV12-3/TRBV12-4	TRBJ1-2	-	CASSLRGDGGYTF	TGTGCCAGCAGCCTCAGGGGAGACGGTGGCTACACCTTC
-	TRBV6-1	TRBJ2-3	few	CASSRTGTDTQYF	TGTGCCAGCAGCCGGACTGGCACAGATACGCAGTATTTT
-	TRBV10-2	TRBJ2-5	few	CASKDWGEETQYF	TGCGCCAGCAAGGATTGGGGGGAGGAGACCCAGTACTTC
TRBD1	TRBV4-3	TRBJ2-6	-	CASSQDPRQGLSGANVLTF	TGCGCCAGCAGCCAAGATCCCAGACAGGGCTTATCCGGGGCCAACGTCCTGACTTTC
TRBD1	TRBV29-1	TRBJ2-5	few	CSHTTGPKETQYF	TGCAGCCATACGACAGGGCCGAAAGAGACCCAGTACTTC
TRBD1	TRBV6-5	TRBJ2-3	-	CASSHRTGTRRDTQYF	TGTGCCAGCAGCCACCGGACAGGGACGAGAAGAGATACGCAGTATTTT
-	TRBV7-2	TRBJ2-7	few	CASSQQGFPSYEQYF	TGTGCCAGCAGCCAACAGGGCTTTCCTAGCTACGAGCAGTACTTC
TRBD1	TRBV10-3	TRBJ1-2	few	CAISASDRGNGYTF	TGTGCCATCAGTGCCTCTGACAGGGGAAACGGCTACACCTTC
-	TRBV5-1	TRBJ2-3	-	CASRGGRSTDTQYF	TGCGCCAGCAGGGGCGGAAGAAGCACAGATACGCAGTATTTT
TRBD1	TRBV7-7	TRBJ2-2	-	CASSLFRRDRANTGELFF	TGTGCCAGCAGCTTATTCCGCCGCGACAGGGCGAACACCGGGGAGCTGTTTTTT
TRBD1	TRBV7-2	TRBJ2-1	-	CASSFGAGTGSNEQFF	TGTGCCAGCAGCTTTGGCGCCGGGACAGGGTCGAATGAGCAGTTCTTC
-	TRBV21-1	TRBJ2-7	few	CARRNRGYF	TGTGCCAGGAGGAATCGCGGGTACTTC
TRBD2	TRBV6-2/TRBV6-3	TRBJ2-1	-	CASSLSGRQFF	TGTGCCAGCAGCCTCAGCGGGAGGCAGTTCTTC
TRBD2	TRBV7-8	TRBJ2-1	few	CASSLLSGTSSYNEQFF	TGTGCCAGCAGCTTACTTAGCGGGACGAGCTCCTACAATGAGCAGTTCTTC
TRBD1	TRBV5-1	TRBJ2-5	once	CASSTGQGAQETQYF	TGCGCCAGCAGCACCGGACAGGGCGCTCAAGAGACCCAGTACTTC
-	TRBV3-1	TRBJ1-3	-	CASSQGKRGGNTIYF	TGTGCCAGCAGCCAAGGGAAGAGGGGTGGAAACACCATATATTTT
TRBD2	TRBV5-4	TRBJ2-1	-	CASSLRDWQREFF	TGTGCCAGCAGCTTGAGGGACTGGCAGCGGGAATTCTTC
-	TRBV7-9	TRBJ1-4	-	CASSLEVDEKLFF	TGTGCCAGCAGCTTGGAAGTTGATGAAAAACTGTTTTTT
-	TRBV2	TRBJ2-4	-	CASSDLSAKNIQYF	TGTGCCAGCAGTGACCTTTCAGCCAAAAACATTCAGTACTTC